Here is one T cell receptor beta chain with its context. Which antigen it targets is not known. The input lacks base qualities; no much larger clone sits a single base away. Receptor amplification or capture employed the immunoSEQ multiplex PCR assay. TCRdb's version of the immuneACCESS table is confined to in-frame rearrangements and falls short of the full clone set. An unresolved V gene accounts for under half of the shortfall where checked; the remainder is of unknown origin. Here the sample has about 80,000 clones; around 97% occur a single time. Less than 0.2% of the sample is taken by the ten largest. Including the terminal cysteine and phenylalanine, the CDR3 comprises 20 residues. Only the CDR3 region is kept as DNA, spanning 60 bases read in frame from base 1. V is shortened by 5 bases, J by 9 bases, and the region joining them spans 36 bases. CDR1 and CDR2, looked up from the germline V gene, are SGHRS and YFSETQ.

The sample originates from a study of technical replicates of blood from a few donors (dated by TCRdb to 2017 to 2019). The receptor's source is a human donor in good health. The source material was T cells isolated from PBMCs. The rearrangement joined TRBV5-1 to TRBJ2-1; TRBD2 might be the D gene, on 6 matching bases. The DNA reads TGCGCCAGCAGTCGTGAAAGGGGACTCTTTGGCGCAGCGATGTTCGGTGAGCAGTTCTTC. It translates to CASSRERGLFGAAMFGEQFF.